This TCR beta chain was observed in a study of shared clonotypes between healthy human individuals. Naive CD8 cells lacked CD45RO and underwent positive selection for CCR7, leaving out terminally differentiated effector memory CD45RA+ cells. Method: immunoSEQ multiplex PCR; TCRdb's copy keeps in-frame clones and lacks some. This repertoire shows around 2,000,000 clones, over 85% found once; its top ten account for about 1.1%. Trimming took 0 bases from V and 8 from J, leaving 17 bases between them. This CDR3 is 16 amino acids long. From germline, CDR1 is MGHRA and CDR2 YSYEKL. The receptor was derived from a man between 18 and 35 years old in good health. Sequencing input: naive CD8+ T cells sorted from blood. The chain is built from TRBV4-1 and TRBJ2-1; D might be TRBD2 (6 bases). DNA of the CDR3: TGCGCCAGCAGCCAAGAGAACAGCGGAGGGATTGATGAGCAGTTCTTC. Amino acid sequence: CASSQENSGGIDEQFF.